A single sample is the source of the 23 T cell receptor beta chains below, sequenced in a study of breast tumors, draining lymph nodes, adjacent tissues. Each CDR3 protein gets one entry after TCRdb re-called the multiplex PCR reads with MiXCR. The sample lists around 140,000 distinct CDR3 sequences, around 24% occurring once. The lymph nodes were axillary draining lymph nodes from breast cancer patients. The source material was axillary lymph node tissue. Receptors were obtained from a female donor with breast cancer. Some clones in this sample may be carry-over from other donors' samples.

This clonotype was detected ten times or more. This chain links TRBV6-4 with TRBJ2-1; TRBD1 aligns across 9 bases. CDR1 and CDR2 (germline): MRHNA, SNTAGT. With V trimmed by 5 bases and J by 5 bases, 10 bases remained unmatched. The CDR3 is made up of 16 amino acids. The CDR3 DNA is TGTGCCAGCAGTTCTAAGACAGGGGGAGGGAACAATGAGCAGTTCTTC. The encoded protein is CASSSKTGGGNNEQFF.

This clonotype has at least ten counts. The chain is built from TRBV29-1 and TRBJ2-5; D might be TRBD2 (5 bases). CDR1 and CDR2 from the germline V gene are SQVTM and ANQGSEA. This CDR3 has 15 amino acids. Trimming pared 2 bases from V and 1 base from J, leaving 14 bases between. CDR3 loop: CSVEHRRRSQETQYF. In DNA form, the CDR3 reads TGCAGCGTTGAACACCGCCGGAGGAGCCAAGAGACCCAGTACTTC.

This clonotype was observed many times. The chain is built from TRBV13 and TRBJ2-2, with 7 bases identical to TRBD2. Unmatched junction bases numbered 9, after V lost 5 bases and J lost 3 bases. Germline V gives CDR1 PRHDT, CDR2 FYEKMQ (reference sequence). The CDR3 is 16 residues long. The DNA of the CDR3 is TGTGCCAGCAGCACCAGAGCGGGAACGTACACCGGGGAGCTGTTTTTT. Residues: CASSTRAGTYTGELFF.

In the case of this clonotype: The junction shows a germline mismatch at one end, possibly a read error. The chain combines TRBV6-6 with TRBJ2-7; 11 nucleotides align to TRBD2. The CDR3 is 16 residues long. Germline-derived CDR1 and CDR2 are MNHNY and SVGAGI (reference sequence). The CDR3 spells CASSPRASGRNYEQCF. The CDR3 DNA is TGTGCCAGCAGCCCTCGGGCTAGCGGGAGGAACTACGAGCAGTGCTTC.

This clonotype appeared many times. The CDR3 spells CSASGTVDEQYF. In DNA, the CDR3 is TGCAGTGCTAGTGGGACTGTGGACGAGCAGTACTTC. The V gene is TRBV20-1, the J gene TRBJ2-7, with TRBD2 as a possible D gene (6 bases). This CDR3 comprises 12 residues. V was clipped by 3 bases and J by 5 bases, with 11 bases between them. Germline V gene sequence: CDR1 DFQATT, CDR2 SNEGSKA (reference sequence).

This clonotype was counted many times. This chain connects TRBV6-6 to TRBJ2-1; TRBD2 aligns across 11 bases. CDR1 is MNHNY, CDR2 SVGAGI, per germline (reference sequence). CDR3 length equals 17 residues. The junction had 10 bases not matched to a gene; V was cut back by 0 bases and J by 9 bases. In nucleotides, the CDR3 is TGTGCCAGCAGTTACTCGCCAACTAGCGGGAGTGGCGGTGAGCAGTTCTTC. Protein sequence: CASSYSPTSGSGGEQFF.

This clonotype occurred many times. V usage is TRBV7-7 and J usage is TRBJ2-2; no clear D. The CDR3 contains 14 residues. CDR1 is SSHAT and CDR2 is FNYEAQ in the germline V gene (reference sequence). Trimming took off 2 bases at V and 6 bases at J, with 10 bases between the two ends. This CDR3 is CASSLRAGPGELFF. As DNA, the CDR3 is TGTGCCAGCAGCTTACGAGCAGGTCCCGGGGAGCTGTTTTTT.

This clonotype showed up many times. V usage is TRBV6-5 and J usage is TRBJ1-5, with D tentatively TRBD1 (6 bases). V lost 11 bases, J lost 4 bases, and 12 bases lay in between. Germline lookup yields CDR1 MNHEY and CDR2 SVGAGI. The CDR3 consists of 12 residues. In DNA, the CDR3 is TGTGCCTCCCGGACAGCTAATCAGCCCCAGCATTTT. It codes for CASRTANQPQHF.

This clonotype was seen a handful of times. V is TRBV18 and J is TRBJ2-5; possibly TRBD1 for D (6 bases). The CDR3 has 15 residues. The germline CDR1 and CDR2 sequences are KGHSH and LQKENI. Trimming left V 3 bases short and J 2 bases short, with 13 bases between. The CDR3 nucleotides are TGTGCCAGCTCACCGTTCCGGGACATACAAGAGACCCAGTACTTC. It encodes CASSPFRDIQETQYF.

This clonotype was counted at least ten times. The chain links TRBV5-1 to TRBJ2-1, with a weak D call TRBD2 (7 bases). V was clipped by 5 bases and J by 3 bases, with 15 bases between them. Germline V gene sequence: CDR1 SGHRS, CDR2 YFSETQ. The CDR3 runs to 15 residues. The CDR3 DNA sequence: TGCGCCAGCAGGGATGGGGGAGGGGGCTACAATGAGCAGTTCTTC. Protein sequence: CASRDGGGGYNEQFF.

CDR3 region: CASSSRTGGLADTQYF. As DNA, the CDR3 is TGTGCCAGCAGCAGCCGGACAGGGGGGCTCGCAGATACGCAGTATTTT. This sequence joins TRBV5-4 and TRBJ2-3; TRBD1 agrees at 10 bases. Trimming cost V 4 bases and J 4 bases; bases outside gene matches: 9. The CDR3 extends over 16 amino acids. Germline CDR1 is SGHNT and CDR2 is YYREEE (reference sequence).

On this clonotype: This may come from a read error, since a much larger clone is one base off. This chain uses TRBV20-1 with TRBJ2-3; 9 bases are a match to TRBD2. Germline CDR1 reads DFQATT; CDR2 reads SNEGSKA (reference sequence). The CDR3 runs to 13 residues. The V segment lost 8 bases and the J segment 2 bases; nucleotides outside the gene matches: 5. This chain's CDR3 is CSTTSGSTDTQYF. The CDR3, as DNA: TGCAGTACTACTAGCGGGTCCACAGATACGCAGTATTTT.

This clonotype was seen ten or more times. The chain has TRBV7-2 and TRBJ2-2; D ambiguous. Germline V lookup: CDR1 SGHTA, CDR2 FQGNSA. V was clipped by 5 bases and J by 2 bases, with 6 bases between them. There are 13 residues in the CDR3. The CDR3 coding sequence is TGTGCCAGCAGCAGAGGAAACACCGGGGAGCTGTTTTTT. Amino acid sequence: CASSRGNTGELFF.

Points on this clonotype: A much larger clonotype is one base distant, so this may be a read error. The rearrangement joins TRBV6-2 or TRBV6-3 to TRBJ2-2, with D perhaps TRBD2 (5 bases). The CDR3 is 11 residues long. The germline CDR1 and CDR2 sequences are MNHEY and SVGEGT. In DNA form, the CDR3 reads TGTGCCAGCAGGGTTTTTGGGGAGCTGCTTTTT. The encoded protein is CASRVFGELLF.

Many counts were recorded for this clonotype. The chain uses TRBV19 and TRBJ2-7; D gene ambiguous. Per the germline V gene, CDR1 is LNHDA and CDR2 is SQIVND (reference sequence). CDR3 length equals 16 residues. V was shortened by 5 bases and J by 0 bases, with 17 bases between the two germline ends. CDR3 in DNA: TGTGCCAGTAGTTCTGGACGGGCGACGGGCTCCTACGAGCAGTACTTC. Amino acid sequence: CASSSGRATGSYEQYF. Looking up the rest from reference TRBV19 and TRBJ2-7 gives the full variable domain: DGGITQSPKYLFRKEGQNVTLSCEQNLNHDAMYWYRQDPGQGLRLIYYSQIVNDFQKGDIAEGYSVSREKKESFPLTVTSAQKNPTAFYLCASSSGRATGSYEQYFGPGTRLTVT.

To note about this clonotype: It may be a read error: a sequence one base away is much more abundant. J is TRBJ2-3 and V is TRBV4-2, with D possibly being TRBD2 (5 bases). This CDR3 spans 13 amino acids. V lost 6 bases and J 2 bases, leaving 9 bases between the germline ends. CDR1 LGHNA and CDR2 YNFKEQ come from the germline V gene. CDR3 DNA: TGTGCCAGCAGACGGGGAGTCACAGATACGCAGTATTTT. Translating gives CASRRGVTDTQYF.

This clonotype was counted many times. J is TRBJ1-5 and V is TRBV6-1, with 7 bases lining up with TRBD1. Germline V lookup: CDR1 MNHNS, CDR2 SASEGT. The CDR3 runs 14 residues. V trimming: 4 bases; J trimming: 2 bases; junction bases outside the gene matches: 2. CDR3 coding DNA: TGTGCCAGCAGTGGGCAGGGGGGCAATCAGCCCCAGCATTTT. Protein: CASSGQGGNQPQHF.

In its sample, this clonotype was seen many times. The chain is built from TRBV7-8 and TRBJ2-7; D not resolved. The CDR3 length is 12 residues. Trimming removed 1 base at V and 4 bases at J, with 5 bases between. The germline V gene encodes CDR1 SGHVS and CDR2 FQNEAQ. The CDR3 is CASSLVGYEQYF. CDR3 bases: TGTGCCAGCAGCTTAGTCGGGTACGAGCAGTACTTC.

This clonotype was counted ten times or more. This chain joins TRBV12-3 or TRBV12-4 and TRBJ1-2; maybe TRBD1 (6 bases). V lost 1 base, J lost 8 bases, and 14 bases lay in between. The CDR3 has 14 residues. The CDR3 sequence: CASSLGGQGTGYTF. The CDR3 DNA is TGTGCCAGCAGTTTAGGAGGGCAGGGGACCGGCTACACCTTC.

This clonotype has ten or more counts. The CDR3 coding sequence is TGTGCCAGCAGTTTCAGGCGGAGCCTGTCCTACGAGCAGTACTTC. Protein product: CASSFRRSLSYEQYF. This sequence joins TRBV27 and TRBJ2-7, with no clear D. Germline loops: CDR1 MNHEY, CDR2 SMNVEV (reference sequence). The ends were cut back, 3 bases at V and 1 base at J, with 13 bases in the middle. This CDR3 is built from 15 residues.

This clonotype was observed many times. The J gene is TRBJ2-3, the V gene TRBV30; no clear D gene. This CDR3 has 14 amino acids. Trimming shortened V by 0 bases and J by 1 base, and 8 bases separated the two germline ends. The germline V gene has CDR1 GTSNPN and CDR2 SVGIG (reference sequence). CDR3: CAWSVISGTDTQYF. CDR3 nucleotide sequence: TGTGCCTGGAGTGTAATCTCCGGCACAGATACGCAGTATTTT.

In its sample, this clonotype was seen a few times. The chain joins TRBV6-2 or TRBV6-3 to TRBJ2-5; TRBD1 aligns across 8 bases. With V trimmed by 2 bases and J by 4 bases, 12 bases remained unmatched. The germline V gene encodes CDR1 MNHEY and CDR2 SVGEGT. The CDR3 sequence is 17 residues long. This CDR3 is CASSYGLGRGLGETQYF. For the CDR3, the DNA is TGTGCCAGCAGTTACGGCCTGGGCAGGGGGCTAGGAGAGACCCAGTACTTC.

This clonotype has a count of ten or more. V usage is TRBV6-5 and J usage is TRBJ2-1; 7 bases agree with TRBD1. CDR1 is MNHEY, CDR2 SVGAGI, per germline. The CDR3 covers 14 residues. Trimming took 0 bases from V and 13 from J; bases not matched to a gene: 9. This CDR3 reads CASSYSKTGQEQFF. In DNA form, the CDR3 reads TGTGCCAGCAGTTACTCCAAGACAGGGCAGGAACAGTTCTTC.